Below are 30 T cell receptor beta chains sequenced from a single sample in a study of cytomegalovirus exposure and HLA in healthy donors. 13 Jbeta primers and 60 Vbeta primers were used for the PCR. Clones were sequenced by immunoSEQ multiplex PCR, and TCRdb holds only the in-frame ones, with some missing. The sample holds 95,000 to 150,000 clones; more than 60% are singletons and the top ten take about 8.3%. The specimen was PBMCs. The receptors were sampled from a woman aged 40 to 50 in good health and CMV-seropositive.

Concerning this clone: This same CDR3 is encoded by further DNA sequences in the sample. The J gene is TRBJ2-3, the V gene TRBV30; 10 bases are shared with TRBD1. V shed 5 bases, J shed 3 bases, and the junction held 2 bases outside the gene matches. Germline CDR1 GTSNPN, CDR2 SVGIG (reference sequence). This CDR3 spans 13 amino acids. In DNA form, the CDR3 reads TGTGCCTGGGGGGGACAGGGGACAGATACGCAGTATTTT. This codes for CAWGGQGTDTQYF.

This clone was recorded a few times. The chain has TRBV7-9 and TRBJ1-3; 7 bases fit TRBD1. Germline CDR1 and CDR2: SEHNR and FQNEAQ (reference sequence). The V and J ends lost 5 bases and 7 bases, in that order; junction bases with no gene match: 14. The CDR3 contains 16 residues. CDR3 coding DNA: TGTGCCAGCAGCCCGAAGGGGGCCCAATCAGAGAACACCATATATTTT. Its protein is CASSPKGAQSENTIYF.

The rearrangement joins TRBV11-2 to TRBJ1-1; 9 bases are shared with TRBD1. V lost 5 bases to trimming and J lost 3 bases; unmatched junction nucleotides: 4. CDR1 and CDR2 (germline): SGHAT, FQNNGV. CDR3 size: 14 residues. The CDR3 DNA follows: TGTGCCAGCAGCGACAGGGGGGTGGACACTGAAGCTTTCTTT. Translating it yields CASSDRGVDTEAFF.

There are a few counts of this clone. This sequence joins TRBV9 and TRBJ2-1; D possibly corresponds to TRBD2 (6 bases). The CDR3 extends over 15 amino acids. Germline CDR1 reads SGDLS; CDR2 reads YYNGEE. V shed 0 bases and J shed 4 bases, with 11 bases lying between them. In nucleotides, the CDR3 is TGTGCCAGCAGCGTAGCTGGGGCGGGGTACAATGAGCAGTTCTTC. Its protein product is CASSVAGAGYNEQFF.

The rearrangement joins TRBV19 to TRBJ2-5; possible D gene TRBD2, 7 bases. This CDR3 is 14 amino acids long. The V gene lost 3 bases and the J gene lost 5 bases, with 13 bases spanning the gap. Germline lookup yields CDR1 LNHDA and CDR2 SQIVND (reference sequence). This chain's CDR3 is CASSMGGAPETQYF. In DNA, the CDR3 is TGTGCCAGTAGTATGGGGGGGGCGCCGGAGACCCAGTACTTC.

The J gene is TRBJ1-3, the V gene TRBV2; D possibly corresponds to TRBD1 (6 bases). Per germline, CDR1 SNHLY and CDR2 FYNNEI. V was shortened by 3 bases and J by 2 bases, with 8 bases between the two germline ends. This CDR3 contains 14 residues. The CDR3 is CASSDTGTGNTIYF. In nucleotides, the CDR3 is TGTGCCAGCAGTGATACAGGGACTGGAAACACCATATATTTT.

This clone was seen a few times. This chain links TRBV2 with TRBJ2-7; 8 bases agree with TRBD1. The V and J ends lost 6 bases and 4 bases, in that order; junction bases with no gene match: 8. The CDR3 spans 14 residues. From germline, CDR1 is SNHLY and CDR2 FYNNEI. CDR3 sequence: CASRETGAEYEQYF. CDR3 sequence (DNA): TGTGCCAGCAGGGAGACAGGGGCCGAATACGAGCAGTACTTC.

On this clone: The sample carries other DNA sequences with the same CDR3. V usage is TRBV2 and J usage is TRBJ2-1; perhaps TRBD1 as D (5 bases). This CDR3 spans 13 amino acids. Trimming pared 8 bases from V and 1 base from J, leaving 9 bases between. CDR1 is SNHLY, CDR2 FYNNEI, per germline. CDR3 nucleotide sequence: TGTGCCAGCTCCAGGGATTCCTACAATGAGCAGTTCTTC. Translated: CASSRDSYNEQFF.

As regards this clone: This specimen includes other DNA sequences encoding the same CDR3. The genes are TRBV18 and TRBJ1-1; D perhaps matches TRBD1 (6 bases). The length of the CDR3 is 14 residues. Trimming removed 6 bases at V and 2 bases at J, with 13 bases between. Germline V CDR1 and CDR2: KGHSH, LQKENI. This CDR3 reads CASSPTGVNTEAFF. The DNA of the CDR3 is TGTGCCAGCTCCCCGACAGGAGTTAACACTGAAGCTTTCTTT.

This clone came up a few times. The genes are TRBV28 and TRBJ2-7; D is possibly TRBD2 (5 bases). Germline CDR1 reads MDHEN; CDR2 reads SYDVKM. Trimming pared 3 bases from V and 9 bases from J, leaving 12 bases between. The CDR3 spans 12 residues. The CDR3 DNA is TGTGCCAGCAGTTTCGGAGGACCTGGGCAGTACTTC. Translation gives CASSFGGPGQYF.

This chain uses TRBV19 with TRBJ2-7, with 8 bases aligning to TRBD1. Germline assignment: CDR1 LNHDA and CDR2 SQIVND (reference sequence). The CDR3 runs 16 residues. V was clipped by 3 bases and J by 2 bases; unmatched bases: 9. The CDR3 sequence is CASSIGQGHFTYEQYF. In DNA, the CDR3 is TGTGCCAGTAGTATTGGACAGGGACACTTCACCTACGAGCAGTACTTC.

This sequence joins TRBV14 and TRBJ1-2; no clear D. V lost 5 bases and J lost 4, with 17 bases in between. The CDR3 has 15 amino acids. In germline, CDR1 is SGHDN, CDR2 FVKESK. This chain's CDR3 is CASSSGSPQVYGYTF. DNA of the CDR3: TGTGCCAGCAGCTCGGGATCCCCGCAAGTCTATGGCTACACCTTC.

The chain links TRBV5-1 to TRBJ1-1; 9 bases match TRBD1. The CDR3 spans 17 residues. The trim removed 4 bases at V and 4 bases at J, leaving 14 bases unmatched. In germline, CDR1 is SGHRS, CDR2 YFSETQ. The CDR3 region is CASSLHRDRVGGTEAFF. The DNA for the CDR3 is TGCGCCAGCAGCCTTCACCGGGACAGGGTCGGCGGCACTGAAGCTTTCTTT.

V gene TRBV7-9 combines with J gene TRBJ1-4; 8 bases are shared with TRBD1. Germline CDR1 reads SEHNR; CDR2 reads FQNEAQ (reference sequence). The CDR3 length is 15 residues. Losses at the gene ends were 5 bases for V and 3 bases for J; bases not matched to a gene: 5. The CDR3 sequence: CASSIRQGPNEKLFF. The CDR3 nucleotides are TGTGCCAGCAGCATAAGACAGGGGCCTAATGAAAAACTGTTTTTT.

In DNA form, the CDR3 reads TGTGCCAGCACTGGGAACTCTGGGGGGAGGCATGGCTACACCTTC. As protein: CASTGNSGGRHGYTF. This chain uses TRBV5-6 with TRBJ1-2, with a weak D call TRBD1 (5 bases). Germline lookup yields CDR1 SGHDT and CDR2 YYEEEE. This CDR3 is built from 15 residues. V was cut by 6 bases and J by 6 bases, with 21 bases left in between.

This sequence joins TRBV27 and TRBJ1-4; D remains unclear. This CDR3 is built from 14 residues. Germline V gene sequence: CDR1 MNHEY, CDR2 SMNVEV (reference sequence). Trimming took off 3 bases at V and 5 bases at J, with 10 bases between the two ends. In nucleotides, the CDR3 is TGTGCCAGCAGTTTCGGGAGCAGGAATGAAAAACTGTTTTTT. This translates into CASSFGSRNEKLFF.

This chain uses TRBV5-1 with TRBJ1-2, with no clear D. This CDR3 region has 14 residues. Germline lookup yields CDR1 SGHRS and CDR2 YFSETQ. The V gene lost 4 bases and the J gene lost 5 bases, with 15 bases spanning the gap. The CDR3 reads CASSPTVNSYGYTF. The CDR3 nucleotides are TGCGCCAGCAGCCCAACGGTAAACAGTTATGGCTACACCTTC.

This chain's CDR3 is CASSLDFLGVAGGYYNEQFF. The CDR3 nucleotides are TGCGCCAGCAGCTTGGACTTCCTGGGAGTAGCGGGAGGATACTACAATGAGCAGTTCTTC. V gene TRBV5-1 combines with J gene TRBJ2-1; 10 positions match TRBD2. This CDR3 contains 20 residues. Germline V gene data show CDR1 as SGHRS and CDR2 as YFSETQ. The V and J ends lost 0 bases and 3 bases, in that order; junction bases with no gene match: 15.

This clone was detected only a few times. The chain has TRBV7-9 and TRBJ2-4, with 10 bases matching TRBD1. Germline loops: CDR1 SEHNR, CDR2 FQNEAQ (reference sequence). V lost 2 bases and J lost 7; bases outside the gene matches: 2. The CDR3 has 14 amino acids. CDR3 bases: TGTGCCAGCAGCTTAATGGGACAGGGGAACATTCAGTACTTC. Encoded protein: CASSLMGQGNIQYF.

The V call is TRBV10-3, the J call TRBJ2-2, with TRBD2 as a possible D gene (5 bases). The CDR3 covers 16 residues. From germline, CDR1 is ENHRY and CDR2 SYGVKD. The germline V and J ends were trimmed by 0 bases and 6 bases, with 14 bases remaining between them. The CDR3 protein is CAISESGGGGAGELFF. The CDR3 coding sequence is TGTGCCATCAGTGAGTCAGGAGGAGGCGGTGCCGGGGAGCTGTTTTTT.

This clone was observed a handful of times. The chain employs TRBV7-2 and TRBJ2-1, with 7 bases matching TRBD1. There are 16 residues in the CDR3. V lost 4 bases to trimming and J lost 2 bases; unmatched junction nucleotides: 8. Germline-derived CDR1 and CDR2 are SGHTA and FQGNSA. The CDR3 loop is CASSWGTGDTYNEQFF. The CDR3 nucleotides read TGTGCCAGCAGCTGGGGAACAGGGGACACCTACAATGAGCAGTTCTTC.

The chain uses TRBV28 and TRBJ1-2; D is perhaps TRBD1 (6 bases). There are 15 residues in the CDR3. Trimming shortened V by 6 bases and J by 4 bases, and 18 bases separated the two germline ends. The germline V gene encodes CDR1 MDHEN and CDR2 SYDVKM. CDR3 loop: CASSRNPGTIYGYTF. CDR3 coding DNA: TGTGCCAGCAGCCGCAACCCCGGGACAATCTATGGCTACACCTTC.

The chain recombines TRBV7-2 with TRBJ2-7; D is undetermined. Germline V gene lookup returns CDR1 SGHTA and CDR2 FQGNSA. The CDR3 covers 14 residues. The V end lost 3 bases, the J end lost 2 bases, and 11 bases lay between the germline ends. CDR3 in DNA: TGTGCCAGCAGCTTTGTCAACAGCCCCTACGAGCAGTACTTC. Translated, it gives CASSFVNSPYEQYF.

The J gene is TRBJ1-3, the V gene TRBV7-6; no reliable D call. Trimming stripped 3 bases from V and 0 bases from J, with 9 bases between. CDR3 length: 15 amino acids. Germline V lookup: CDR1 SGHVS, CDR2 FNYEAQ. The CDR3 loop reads CASSFSQSSGNTIYF. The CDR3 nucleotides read TGTGCCAGCAGCTTTTCACAGTCCTCTGGAAACACCATATATTTT.

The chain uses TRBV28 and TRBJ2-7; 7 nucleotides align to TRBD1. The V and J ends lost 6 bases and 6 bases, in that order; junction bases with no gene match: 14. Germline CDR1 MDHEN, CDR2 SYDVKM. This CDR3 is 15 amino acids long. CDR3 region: CASSPPGQSSGEQYF. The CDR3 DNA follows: TGTGCCAGCAGCCCTCCGGGACAGAGCTCGGGCGAGCAGTACTTC.

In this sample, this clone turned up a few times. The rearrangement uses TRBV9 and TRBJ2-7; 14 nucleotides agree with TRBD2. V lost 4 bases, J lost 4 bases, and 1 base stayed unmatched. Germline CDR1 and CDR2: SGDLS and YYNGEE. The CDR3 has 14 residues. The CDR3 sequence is CASSRLAGGYEQYF. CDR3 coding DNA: TGTGCCAGCAGCAGACTAGCGGGGGGGTACGAGCAGTACTTC.

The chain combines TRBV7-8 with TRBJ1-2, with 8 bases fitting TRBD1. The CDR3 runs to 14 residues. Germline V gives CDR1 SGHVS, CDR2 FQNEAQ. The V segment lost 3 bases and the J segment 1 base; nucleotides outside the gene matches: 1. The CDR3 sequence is CASSLGQVNYGYTF. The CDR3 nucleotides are TGTGCCAGCAGCTTGGGACAGGTTAACTATGGCTACACCTTC.

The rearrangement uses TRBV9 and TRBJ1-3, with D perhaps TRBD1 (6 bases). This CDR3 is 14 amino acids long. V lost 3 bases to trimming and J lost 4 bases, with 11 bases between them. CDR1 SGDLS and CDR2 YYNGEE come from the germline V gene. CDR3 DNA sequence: TGTGCCAGCAGCGAGGGAGGGGGGGGAAACACCATATATTTT. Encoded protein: CASSEGGGGNTIYF.

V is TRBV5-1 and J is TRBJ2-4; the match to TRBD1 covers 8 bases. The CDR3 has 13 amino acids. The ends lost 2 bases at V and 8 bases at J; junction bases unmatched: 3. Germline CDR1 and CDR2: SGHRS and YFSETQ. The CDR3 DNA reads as TGCGCCAGCAGCTTCCAGGGGGCGGACATTCAGTACTTC. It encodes CASSFQGADIQYF.

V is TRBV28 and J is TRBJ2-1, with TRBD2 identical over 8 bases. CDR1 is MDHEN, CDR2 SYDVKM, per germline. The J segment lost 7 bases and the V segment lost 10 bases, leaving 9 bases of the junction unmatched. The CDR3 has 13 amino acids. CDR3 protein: CATQAGVSNEQFF. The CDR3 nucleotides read TGTGCCACCCAAGCGGGAGTCTCTAATGAGCAGTTCTTC.